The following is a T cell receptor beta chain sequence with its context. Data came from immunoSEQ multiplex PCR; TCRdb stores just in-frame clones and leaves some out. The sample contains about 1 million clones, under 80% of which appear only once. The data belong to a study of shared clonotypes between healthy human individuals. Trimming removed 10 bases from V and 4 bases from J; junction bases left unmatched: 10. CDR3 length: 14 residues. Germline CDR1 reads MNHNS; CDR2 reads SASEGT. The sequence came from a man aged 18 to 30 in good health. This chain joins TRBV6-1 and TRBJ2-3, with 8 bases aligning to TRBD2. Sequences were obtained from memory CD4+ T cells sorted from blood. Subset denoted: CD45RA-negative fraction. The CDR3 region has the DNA TGTGCCACTGTGCGGGGGGCGTCTGCAGATACGCAGTATTTT. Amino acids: CATVRGASADTQYF.